The clone carrying this TCR beta chain showed up many times. Its specificity is unknown. The junction departs from the called germline gene at one end, perhaps through a read error. The time point was: newly diagnosed GD, antithyroid drugs for less than 3 months. PBMCs provided the RNA from which the TCR library was made. Germline V gene data show CDR1 as SGHRS and CDR2 as YFSETQ. This CDR3 region has 15 residues. Arm-PCR with iRepertoire HTBI primers amplified the CDR3 regions for these TCR beta libraries. In the authors' methods: Overall, samples carried more than 55 TRBV and around 13 TRBJ segments. TCRdb analysed the multiplex PCR reads with MiXCR anew, one entry per CDR3 protein. None of the V and J calls come from the authors' own analysis; TCRdb made them. This table holds a few hundred thousand distinct CDR3 sequences, about 16% found once. This record comes from a study of regulatory T cells in long-lasting Graves disease. Study observations and caveats: In persistent patients, shared public clonotypes (under 3,000) outnumbered those in new patients (about 1,000). Persistent disease preferred TRBV28, TRBJ1-2 and TRBJ2-5; new disease, TRBV20-1 and TRBJ2-1.

The same specimen was also included in a second study, on T cells in Graves' hyperthyroidism and ophthalmopathy. Per that study: No ophthalmopathy progression within 18 months constituted stable Graves' hyperthyroidism.

The source is a woman aged 18-29 years with Graves disease. The V gene is TRBV5-1, the J gene TRBJ2-1; D is possibly TRBD1 (6 bases). Here the sequenced sample was peripheral blood mononuclear cells (PBMCs), taken at new diagnosis, from a patient treated with antithyroid drugs. CDR3 residues: CASSWTDLLYNEQFF. The CDR3, as DNA: TGCGCCAGCAGCTGGACAGACCTTCTTTACAATGAGCAATTCTTC.